This is a list of T cell receptor beta chains from one sample in a study of T cell repertoires in cytomegalovirus infection. MiXCR, applied by TCRdb to the reads, yields one record per CDR3 protein. The repertoire holds roughly 320,000 distinct CDR3 sequences, with around a tenth as singletons. Input material: PBMCs. The origin of the receptors is a human donor in good health (CMV status not recorded). Some clones in this sample may be carry-over from other donors' samples. The CDR3 runs from the conserved cysteine through the conserved F or W. The D gene is left open where the match is weak. Only part of the rows carry a size: once, few, many, or a class if the clone is expanded.

TRBV12-3/TRBV12-4	few	-	TRBJ1-5	TGTGCCACCAGGGGTAGAAGCAATCAGCCCCAGCATTTT	CATRGRSNQPQHF
TRBV7-9	-	-	TRBJ1-1	TGTGCCAGCAGCCGACCCGAAGGTGGGGTCACTGAAGCTTTCTTT	CASSRPEGGVTEAFF
TRBV7-2	many	-	TRBJ1-1	TGTGCCAGCAGCTTAGAAACCAACACTGAAGCTTTCTTT	CASSLETNTEAFF
TRBV12-3/TRBV12-4	many	TRBD1	TRBJ1-3	TGTGCCAGCAGCCCTAGGACAGGGTCGGCGTCTGGAAACACCATATATTTT	CASSPRTGSASGNTIYF
TRBV20-1	-	-	TRBJ2-7	TGCAGTGCTAGGGGGCGGACTACCCTCTCCTACGAGCAGTACTTC	CSARGRTTLSYEQYF
TRBV7-2	-	-	TRBJ2-2	TGTGCCAGCAGCTTAGGACGACAGGCGAACACCGGGGAGCTGTTTTTT	CASSLGRQANTGELFF
TRBV7-3	-	-	TRBJ2-1	TGTGCCAGCAGCTTAAGGCTGACGGGACGGTACAATGAGCAGTTCTTC	CASSLRLTGRYNEQFF
TRBV6-5	many	-	TRBJ2-7	TGTGCCAGCAGTTACTCGAACCGGCAACGGGCCGAGCAGTACTTC	CASSYSNRQRAEQYF
TRBV11-1	-	-	TRBJ2-2	TGTGCCAGCAGCTTAGCGGTCTCGAACACCGGGGAGCTGTTTTTT	CASSLAVSNTGELFF
TRBV7-2	-	-	TRBJ2-6	TGTGCCACCCCGATCCCCGGGGCCAACGTCCTGACTTTC	CATPIPGANVLTF
TRBV5-1	few	-	TRBJ2-7	TGCGCCAGCAGCTTGGTAGGAGGGGGATTCTCCTACGAGCAGTACTTC	CASSLVGGGFSYEQYF
TRBV10-3	many	-	TRBJ2-5	TGTGCCATCAGTGACAGGGATGGCGAGACCCAGTACTTC	CAISDRDGETQYF
TRBV28	many	-	TRBJ2-7	TGTGCCAGCACCACGGGGCGCTACGAGCAGTACTTC	CASTTGRYEQYF
TRBV11-2	many	-	TRBJ2-7	TGTGCCAGCAGCTTGGGTAGGGAGAGGTATCTCGAGCAGTACTTC	CASSLGRERYLEQYF
TRBV7-3	-	-	TRBJ2-1	TGTGCCAGCAGCTTATCTAACCTCAATGAGCAGTTCTTC	CASSLSNLNEQFF
TRBV7-8	many	TRBD2	TRBJ2-3	TGTGCCAGCACCCCATGGGGGGGGTCTAGCACAGATACGCAGTATTTT	CASTPWGGSSTDTQYF
TRBV6-2/TRBV6-3	-	-	TRBJ2-1	TGTGCCAGCAGTCGGGACTCCTTGGGGGAGCAGTTCTTC	CASSRDSLGEQFF
TRBV7-6	many	TRBD2	TRBJ2-7	TGTGCCAGCAGCATCGAGCGGGGGATGGCCTACGAGCAGTACTTC	CASSIERGMAYEQYF
TRBV6-2/TRBV6-3	-	-	TRBJ2-7	TGTGCCAGCAGTTACTCGAGCCAGGGCTACGAGCAGTACTTC	CASSYSSQGYEQYF
TRBV10-3	-	-	TRBJ1-4	TGTGCCATCAGACAGGGAACAGCTAATGAAAAACTGTTTTTT	CAIRQGTANEKLFF
TRBV25-1	few	-	TRBJ2-7	TGTGCCAGCAGTCCCCTTCGTACCACGGACGAGCAGTACTTC	CASSPLRTTDEQYF
TRBV7-2	few	-	TRBJ2-1	TGTGCCAGCAGCTTAATACAGGGTGGTAACTATGAGCAGTTCTTC	CASSLIQGGNYEQFF
TRBV7-2	many	-	TRBJ2-2	TGTGCCAGCAGCTTAGTTCTATACACCGGGGAGCTGTTTTTT	CASSLVLYTGELFF
TRBV4-2	-	TRBD1	TRBJ1-3	TGTGCCAGCAGCCAAGACCCGGGACAGGGAGCTGGAAACACCATATATTTT	CASSQDPGQGAGNTIYF
TRBV12-3/TRBV12-4	-	TRBD2	TRBJ2-5	TGTGCCAGCAGTCCCCGAGAGTCAGCGGGATGGGGGGAGACCCAGTACTTC	CASSPRESAGWGETQYF
TRBV2	few	TRBD1	TRBJ2-7	TGTGCCAGCAGTGGCGACGGACAGGGGAGGGTCGAGCAGTACTTC	CASSGDGQGRVEQYF
TRBV7-2	many	-	TRBJ2-5	TGTGCCAGCAGCCCTGGGGGGGCGAAAGGGGAGACCCAGTACTTC	CASSPGGAKGETQYF
TRBV20-1	few	-	TRBJ2-5	TGCAGTGCTAGATCCCCCCCAGAGACCCAGTACTTC	CSARSPPETQYF
TRBV28	many	TRBD1	TRBJ1-1	TGTGCCAGCAGTCCAGCAGACAGGGATTTCCCTGAAGCTTTCTTT	CASSPADRDFPEAFF
TRBV7-2	many	TRBD2	TRBJ2-5	TGTGCCAGCAGCTTAACTAGCGGGGGGTATCAAGAGACCCAGTACTTC	CASSLTSGGYQETQYF
TRBV4-3	few	-	TRBJ1-1	TGCGCCAGCAGCCCGGGGGGGGGCTACACTGAAGCTTTCTTT	CASSPGGGYTEAFF
TRBV7-2	many	-	TRBJ1-1	TGTGCCAGCAGCTTAGATTGGCAGCAGGAAGCTTTCTTT	CASSLDWQQEAFF
TRBV6-2/TRBV6-3	many	-	TRBJ2-4	TGTGCCAGCAGTTACCCCAGGGTAGCGGTAGCCAAAAACATTCAGTACTTC	CASSYPRVAVAKNIQYF
TRBV7-2	many	-	TRBJ1-1	TGTGCCAGCAGCTGGCCCAACGGCACGCGGCAGAACACTGAAGCTTTCTTT	CASSWPNGTRQNTEAFF
TRBV7-2	-	-	TRBJ1-6	TGTGCCAGCAGCTTAGGGGTCAGCCCAGATTCACCCCTCCACTTT	CASSLGVSPDSPLHF
TRBV7-2	many	-	TRBJ1-3	TGTGCCAGCAGCAAAGACACTCTGGCGAACACCATATATTTT	CASSKDTLANTIYF
TRBV6-5	few	-	TRBJ1-2	TGTGCCAGCAGGGAAGGGACGGTGAACTATGGCTACACCTTC	CASREGTVNYGYTF
TRBV12-3/TRBV12-4	-	TRBD2	TRBJ2-1	TGTGCCAGCGGGAGGGCCTGGGATGAGCAGTTCTTC	CASGRAWDEQFF
TRBV12-3/TRBV12-4	-	-	TRBJ1-3	TGTGCCAGCAGTCCCTCCTACTCTGGAAACACCATATATTTT	CASSPSYSGNTIYF
TRBV9	few	-	TRBJ2-2	TGTGCCAGCAGCGTCCCTCGCGGGTCGAACACCGGGGAGCTGTTTTTT	CASSVPRGSNTGELFF
TRBV11-2	-	TRBD2	TRBJ2-3	TGTGCCAGCAGCTCGCGAGTAGGGACTAACCTAGGAGGCGTAACAGATACGCAGTATTTT	CASSSRVGTNLGGVTDTQYF
TRBV7-6	many	-	TRBJ1-1	TGTGCCAGCAGCCCTCCCCGAGGGGCAGCGAACACTGAAGCTTTCTTT	CASSPPRGAANTEAFF
TRBV11-2	-	-	TRBJ2-2	TGTGCCAGCAGCTCAGCGGGTACCGGGGAGCTGTTTTTT	CASSSAGTGELFF
TRBV28	few	TRBD2	TRBJ2-7	TGTGCCATCCGGGAGGGACTCCCCCCCTACGAGCAGTACTTC	CAIREGLPPYEQYF
TRBV7-3	few	-	TRBJ2-3	TGTGCCAGCAGCTTAATGGAGGCGAGAGATACGCAGTATTTT	CASSLMEARDTQYF